The rows below give T cell receptor beta chains drawn from one sample of a study of T cell changes during pregnancy in multiple sclerosis. Method: immunoSEQ multiplex PCR; TCRdb's copy keeps in-frame clones and lacks some. The sample contains tens of thousands of clones, roughly nine tenths of which appear only once. This specimen was CD8+ T cells from peripheral blood mononuclear cells, taken before pregnancy. Every receptor here comes from a female donor with multiple sclerosis, enrolled in a pregnancy study. Each CDR3 is given with its conserved first and last residue. The D gene is left open where the match is weak. The size field is filled for only some rows; it gives once, few, many or a size class.

cdr3_nt	cdr3_aa	d_call	clone_size	v_call	j_call
TGTGCCATAGGCCCGCCGGGGGAGGCAGGGGGTCAGCCCCAGCATTTT	CAIGPPGEAGGQPQHF	TRBD1	once	TRBV7-6	TRBJ1-5
TGTGCCATTGAAGACAGACGGCACTATGGCTACACCTTC	CAIEDRRHYGYTF	.	.	TRBV19	TRBJ1-2
TGCGCCAGCAGCTACGGACTAGCTTCTGGGGAGACCCAGTACTTC	CASSYGLASGETQYF	TRBD2	once	TRBV5-1	TRBJ2-5
TGTGCCAGCAGCCAAGACCTCGGACAGGGGGCCCGGGGAGAGCAGTTCTTC	CASSQDLGQGARGEQFF	TRBD1	once	TRBV4-2	TRBJ2-1
TGTGCCACCAGCAGAGACAGGGGTGATCTTGACCAGCATTTT	CATSRDRGDLDQHF	.	.	TRBV15	TRBJ1-5
TGTGCCAGTAGTCCAGGGACAGGGGGCGAATATGAGCAGTTCTTC	CASSPGTGGEYEQFF	TRBD1	.	TRBV19	TRBJ2-1
TGTGCCAGCAGTTTATCAGGGGGCGGTTTGAATGAGCAGTTCTTC	CASSLSGGGLNEQFF	TRBD1	.	TRBV27	TRBJ2-1
TGTGCCAGCAGTGTACAGGGGGATACCTACGAGCAGTACTTC	CASSVQGDTYEQYF	TRBD1	.	TRBV27	TRBJ2-7
TGTGCCAGCAGCGACCCAGGCGGGGCTGAGACCCAGTACTTC	CASSDPGGAETQYF	.	.	TRBV9	TRBJ2-5
TGTGCCAGCTCGGACGGACAGGGCCCTGAAGCTTTCTTT	CASSDGQGPEAFF	TRBD1	.	TRBV18	TRBJ1-1
TGTGCCAGCAGGGGGGGGCGAGAGACCCAGTACTTC	CASRGGRETQYF	.	.	TRBV2	TRBJ2-5
TGTGCCAGCAGCCTTATCTCGTCGGGTACCGGGGAGCTGTTTTTT	CASSLISSGTGELFF	.	.	TRBV9	TRBJ2-2
TGTGCCAGCAGTGAAAATCCGAACGGGAGGACTGAAGCTTTCTTT	CASSENPNGRTEAFF	.	.	TRBV2	TRBJ1-1
TGTGCCAGTAGTGACAGCTATGGCTACACCTTC	CASSDSYGYTF	.	.	TRBV19	TRBJ1-2
TGTGCCAGCAGCTTAGACAGGTCCAAAAGTGGCTACACCTTC	CASSLDRSKSGYTF	.	.	TRBV11-2	TRBJ1-2
TGTGCCAGCAGCTTGGGGACAGGCTACGAGCAGTACTTC	CASSLGTGYEQYF	TRBD1	once	TRBV11-2	TRBJ2-7